This T cell receptor beta chain was identified in a study of T cell changes during pregnancy in multiple sclerosis. TCRdb's table, derived via immunoSEQ multiplex PCR, lists solely in-frame clones and lacks some. The profile shows 50,000 or so clones, 85% to 95% of them singletons. V lost 3 bases, J lost 10 bases, and 16 bases lay in between. Germline V lookup: CDR1 MGHRA, CDR2 YSYEKL. The CDR3 extends over 15 amino acids. The chain has TRBV4-1 and TRBJ1-6; unclear D gene. The source was CD4+ T cells from peripheral blood mononuclear cells, collected in the third trimester of pregnancy. This receptor was identified in a female donor with multiple sclerosis, enrolled in a pregnancy study. The CDR3 DNA reads as TGCGCCAGCAGCCAGTTATCAGGTGTAGGATCACCCCTCCACTTT. It yields the protein CASSQLSGVGSPLHF.